These 21 T cell receptor beta chains share one sample of origin, sequenced in a study of blood T cell repertoires in COVID-19. Clones were sequenced by immunoSEQ multiplex PCR, and TCRdb holds only the in-frame ones, with some missing. The repertoire includes 250,000 to 300,000 clones, around 83% of them detected once, and just over 6.5% sits in the top ten. What was sequenced was PBMCs or T cells enriched from blood (not recorded which). These receptors were obtained from a woman aged 45-59 years who had been exposed to COVID-19.

This chain joins TRBV12-3 or TRBV12-4 and TRBJ2-2; TRBD1 aligns across 7 bases. After removal of 6 bases from V and 6 bases from J, the junction contained 4 bases not matched to a gene. There are 13 residues in the CDR3. CDR3 loop: CASRPGQAGELFF. The CDR3 DNA reads as TGTGCCAGCAGACCCGGACAGGCCGGGGAGCTGTTTTTT.

The chain couples TRBV5-1 to TRBJ1-4; the D gene is possibly TRBD1 (6 bases). The CDR3 covers 15 residues. The germline CDR1 and CDR2 sequences are SGHRS and YFSETQ. Trimming took off 4 bases at V and 5 bases at J, with 15 bases between the two ends. The CDR3 coding sequence is TGCGCCAGCAGCCCGGACTCGAGGGGGAATGAAAAACTGTTTTTT. Translated, it gives CASSPDSRGNEKLFF.

This clone was observed a few times. The genes are TRBV15 and TRBJ1-4, with D possibly being TRBD1 (6 bases). Germline CDR1 reads LNHNV; CDR2 reads YYDKDF (reference sequence). The CDR3 sequence is 17 residues long. V lost 7 bases and J lost 5, with 23 bases in between. CDR3 region: CATTRGGRGRSNEKLFF. In DNA form, the CDR3 reads TGTGCCACCACAAGAGGGGGAAGGGGCAGGTCGAATGAAAAACTGTTTTTT.

The V call is TRBV15, the J call TRBJ2-5; 7 bases line up with TRBD2. CDR1 and CDR2 from the germline V gene are LNHNV and YYDKDF (reference sequence). The CDR3 extends over 15 amino acids. V lost 0 bases, J lost 1 base, and 2 bases stayed unmatched. The CDR3 DNA reads as TGTGCCACCAGCAGAGATGCGGGGGTCCAAGAGACCCAGTACTTC. It codes for CATSRDAGVQETQYF.

The J gene is TRBJ2-1, the V gene TRBV5-6; 12 bases agree with TRBD2. CDR1 and CDR2 (germline): SGHDT, YYEEEE. V lost 5 bases to trimming and J lost 9 bases; unmatched junction nucleotides: 6. The CDR3 is 14 amino acids. CDR3 DNA sequence: TGTGCCAGCAGATCCCTAGCGGGGGGGAGTGAGCAGTTCTTC. Protein sequence: CASRSLAGGSEQFF.

The chain is built from TRBV15 and TRBJ1-1; D is undetermined. Between the trimmed V and J ends, which lost 0 bases and 0 bases, there was a span of 8 bases. There are 15 residues in the CDR3. The germline V gene has CDR1 LNHNV and CDR2 YYDKDF (reference sequence). CDR3 sequence reads: CATSRDEAMNTEAFF. CDR3 DNA sequence: TGTGCCACCAGCAGAGATGAGGCGATGAACACTGAAGCTTTCTTT.

The chain couples TRBV10-1 to TRBJ2-2; TRBD2 matches at 8 bases. This CDR3 region has 15 residues. With 3 bases clipped from V and 4 bases from J, the junction kept 4 bases outside the gene matches. Germline V gene lookup returns CDR1 WNHNN and CDR2 SYGVQD (reference sequence). DNA for the CDR3: TGCGCCAGCAGTGAAGCGGGGGCCGTCACCGGGGAGCTGTTTTTT. Amino acids: CASSEAGAVTGELFF.

This clone turned up a few times. The V call is TRBV29-1, the J call TRBJ2-4, with 7 nucleotides matching TRBD1. Trimming at V came to 2 bases and at J to 7 bases, leaving 5 bases not matched to a gene. The CDR3 runs to 13 residues. Germline lookup yields CDR1 SQVTM and CDR2 ANQGSEA. The DNA for the CDR3 is TGCAGCGTTGAAAAAGACAGGGATAACATTCAGTACTTC. It encodes CSVEKDRDNIQYF.

This clone was found a few times. The rearrangement links TRBV19 to TRBJ2-5; D gene ambiguous. The germline gives CDR1 LNHDA, CDR2 SQIVND (reference sequence). Trimming pared 5 bases from V and 3 bases from J, leaving 13 bases between. This CDR3 region has 14 residues. The CDR3 is CASSSRPREETQYF. The CDR3 DNA reads TGTGCCAGTAGTTCCCGTCCCCGCGAAGAGACCCAGTACTTC.

The chain recombines TRBV29-1 with TRBJ2-7, with 8 bases matching TRBD1. J was trimmed by 3 bases and V by 4 bases; bases with no gene match: 2. The length of the CDR3 is 12 residues. Looked up from germline, CDR1 is SQVTM and CDR2 is ANQGSEA. CDR3: CSVVDRVYEQYF. The CDR3 DNA reads TGCAGCGTTGTGGACAGGGTCTACGAGCAGTACTTC.

J is TRBJ1-1 and V is TRBV28; TRBD1 aligns across 7 bases. The germline CDR1 and CDR2 sequences are MDHEN and SYDVKM. The CDR3 runs to 15 residues. The V segment lost 7 bases and the J segment 2 bases; nucleotides outside the gene matches: 10. CDR3 DNA sequence: TGTGCCAGCACCTACAGGGGCGCGGGTAACACTGAAGCTTTCTTT. Its protein is CASTYRGAGNTEAFF.

The chain combines TRBV9 with TRBJ2-2; the D gene is possibly TRBD1 (5 bases). V was trimmed by 0 bases and J by 6 bases, leaving 15 bases between them. Per the germline V gene, CDR1 is SGDLS and CDR2 is YYNGEE. The CDR3 contains 16 residues. The CDR3 DNA is TGTGCCAGCAGCGTAGGAGTTCGTGGGGCGGCCGGGGAGCTGTTTTTT. Its translation: CASSVGVRGAAGELFF.

The chain carries TRBV12-5 and TRBJ1-5; D gene uncertain. The CDR3 is 16 residues long. Per the germline V gene, CDR1 is LGHNT and CDR2 is FRNRAP. Trimming pared 0 bases from V and 0 bases from J, leaving 9 bases between. For the CDR3, the DNA is TGTGCTAGTGGTTTGGTAGTCGGGGATAGCAATCAGCCCCAGCATTTT. Its translation is CASGLVVGDSNQPQHF.

The chain has TRBV18 and TRBJ2-3, with TRBD2 as a possible D gene (5 bases). Germline V CDR1 and CDR2: KGHSH, LQKENI. The CDR3 has 12 residues. The CDR3 bases are TGTTCGACGGGGTCCCCCGGGGATACGCAGTATTTT. Protein product: CSTGSPGDTQYF.

This clone was picked up one time. The chain carries TRBV5-6 and TRBJ1-1, with unresolved D. Germline V gene sequence: CDR1 SGHDT, CDR2 YYEEEE. V was shortened by 4 bases and J by 3 bases, with 10 bases between the two germline ends. The CDR3 runs 13 residues. The CDR3, as DNA: TGTGCCAGCAGCGGAGGGCGGGACACTGAAGCTTTCTTT. Translated, it gives CASSGGRDTEAFF. Filled out from reference TRBV5-6 and TRBJ1-1, the complete variable domain reads DAGVTQSPTHLIKTRGQQVTLRCSPKSGHDTVSWYQQALGQGPQFIFQYYEEEERQRGNFPDRFSGHQFPNYSSELNVNALLLGDSALYLCASSGGRDTEAFFGQGTRLTVV.

V is TRBV29-1 and J is TRBJ2-4; a weak D match, TRBD1 (5 bases). Germline loops: CDR1 SQVTM, CDR2 ANQGSEA. The CDR3 loop spans 14 amino acids. Between the trimmed V and J ends, which lost 4 bases and 7 bases, there was a span of 17 bases. The CDR3 DNA sequence: TGCAGCGTTGTAGTTTCAGGGTCGACGAACATTCAGTACTTC. Amino acids: CSVVVSGSTNIQYF. Based on the CDR3 plus reference TRBV29-1 and TRBJ2-4, the full variable domain is SAVISQKPSRDICQRGTSLTIQCQVDSQVTMMFWYRQQPGQSLTLIATANQGSEATYESGFVIDKFPISRPNLTFSTLTVSNMSPEDSSIYLCSVVVSGSTNIQYFGAGTRLSVL.

The V call is TRBV18, the J call TRBJ1-1; 8 bases line up with TRBD1. The CDR3 has 16 residues. V was pared by 3 bases and J by 3 bases, with 9 bases of the junction left unmatched. Germline CDR1 is KGHSH and CDR2 is LQKENI. CDR3: CASSPGQGGIYTEAFF. CDR3 bases: TGTGCCAGCTCACCCGGACAGGGTGGGATCTACACTGAAGCTTTCTTT.

The chain employs TRBV13 and TRBJ2-3; D is possibly TRBD2 (5 bases). V was clipped by 5 bases and J by 2 bases, with 14 bases between them. The CDR3 runs to 15 residues. Germline V gene data show CDR1 as PRHDT and CDR2 as FYEKMQ (reference sequence). The CDR3 here is CASSLRALNTDTQYF. CDR3 nucleotides: TGTGCCAGCAGCCTGCGGGCTCTAAACACAGATACGCAGTATTTT. The whole variable domain, remainder taken from reference TRBV13 and TRBJ2-3, is AAGVIQSPRHLIKEKRETATLKCYPIPRHDTVYWYQQGPGQDPQFLISFYEKMQSDKGSIPDRFSAQQFSDYHSELNMSSLELGDSALYFCASSLRALNTDTQYFGPGTRLTVL.

CDR3 in amino acids: CSVVPSTEAFF. As DNA, the CDR3 is TGCAGCGTTGTCCCGAGCACTGAAGCTTTCTTT. The chain joins TRBV29-1 to TRBJ1-1; unclear D gene. Trimming removed 4 bases at V and 4 bases at J, with 7 bases between. Per the germline V gene, CDR1 is SQVTM and CDR2 is ANQGSEA. The CDR3 consists of 11 residues.

The rearrangement joins TRBV6-5 to TRBJ2-1; no clear D gene. Trimming shortened V by 6 bases and J by 5 bases, and 11 bases separated the two germline ends. Germline CDR1 is MNHEY and CDR2 is SVGAGI. There are 13 residues in the CDR3. In nucleotides, the CDR3 is TGTGCCAGCAGACTAAACCCTGACAATGAGCAGTTCTTC. This sequence encodes CASRLNPDNEQFF.

This clone has a single count. The V gene is TRBV19, the J gene TRBJ2-2; TRBD1 agrees at 7 bases. The CDR3 covers 16 residues. Trimming removed 4 bases from V and 2 bases from J; junction bases left unmatched: 7. Germline-derived CDR1 and CDR2 are LNHDA and SQIVND (reference sequence). The CDR3 loop reads CASSTTGNRNTGELFF. CDR3 nucleotides: TGTGCCAGTAGTACGACAGGGAATCGCAACACCGGGGAGCTGTTTTTT.